This T cell receptor (beta chain) was identified during a study of Graves' ophthalmopathy and Graves' hyperthyroidism. Across the whole study: Peripheral blood was collected at initial diagnosis, before any treatment.

Moderate-to-severe activity, CAS at least 3, NOSPECS at least 4 and duration under 3 months characterized donors with ophthalmopathy. Other autoimmune diseases, uncontrolled infections, pregnancy or lactation excluded patients from enrollment. The authors used Ficoll-Paque density gradient centrifugation to separate PBMCs. The input was about 10 ml of fresh peripheral blood. RNA transcripts provided the template for amplifying TCR beta CDR3 regions. After a first-round RT-PCR with HTBI primers, a second-round multiplex PCR was run. Via MiXCR, TCRdb re-called the multiplex PCR reads, giving one row per CDR3 protein. The table shows 200,000 to 250,000 distinct CDR3 sequences, with roughly 50% occurring only once. This clonotype turned up a few times. The TCR sequence derives from an adult man with Graves' ophthalmopathy. The specimen sequenced was peripheral blood.

CDR3 DNA: TGTGCCAGCAGCTCCCAGGGCTCCGGGGAGCTGTTTTTT. Translation gives CASSSQGSGELFF. The chain is built from TRBV7-2 and TRBJ2-2; D is possibly TRBD1 (5 bases). Trimming left V 4 bases short and J 6 bases short, with 9 bases between. CDR1 and CDR2 (germline): SGHTA, FQGNSA. The CDR3 consists of 13 residues.